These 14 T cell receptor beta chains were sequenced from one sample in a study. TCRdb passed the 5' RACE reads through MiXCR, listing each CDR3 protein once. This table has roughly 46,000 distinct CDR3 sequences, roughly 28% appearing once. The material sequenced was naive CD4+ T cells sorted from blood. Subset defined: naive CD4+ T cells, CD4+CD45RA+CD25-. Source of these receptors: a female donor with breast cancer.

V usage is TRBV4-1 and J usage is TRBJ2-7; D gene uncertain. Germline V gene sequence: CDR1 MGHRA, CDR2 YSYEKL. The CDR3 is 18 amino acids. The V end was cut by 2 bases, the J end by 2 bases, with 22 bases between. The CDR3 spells CASSQLHILAGAAYEQYF. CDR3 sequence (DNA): TGCGCCAGCAGCCAACTTCACATTCTGGCAGGTGCGGCCTACGAGCAGTACTTC.

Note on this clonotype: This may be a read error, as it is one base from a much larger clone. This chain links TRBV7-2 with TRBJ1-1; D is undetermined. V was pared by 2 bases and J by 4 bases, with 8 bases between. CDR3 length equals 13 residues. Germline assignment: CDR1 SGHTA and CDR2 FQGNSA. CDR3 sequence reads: CASSLLETTEAFF. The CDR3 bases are TGTGCCAGCAGCTTATTGGAAACCACTGAAGCTTTCTTT.

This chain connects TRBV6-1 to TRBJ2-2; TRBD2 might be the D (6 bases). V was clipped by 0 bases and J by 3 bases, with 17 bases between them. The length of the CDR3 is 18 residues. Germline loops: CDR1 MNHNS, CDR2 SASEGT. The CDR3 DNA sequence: TGTGCCAGCAGTGAAGCCCTCTGGGGGGACGGTGACACCGGGGAGCTGTTTTTT. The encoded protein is CASSEALWGDGDTGELFF.

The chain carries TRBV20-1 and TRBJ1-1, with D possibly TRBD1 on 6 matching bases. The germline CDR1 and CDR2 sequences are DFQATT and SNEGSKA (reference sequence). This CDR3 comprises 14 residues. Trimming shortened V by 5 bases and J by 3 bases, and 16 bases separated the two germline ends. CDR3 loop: CSASGTSRYTEAFF. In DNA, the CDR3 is TGCAGTGCTTCCGGGACATCTAGGTACACTGAAGCTTTCTTT.

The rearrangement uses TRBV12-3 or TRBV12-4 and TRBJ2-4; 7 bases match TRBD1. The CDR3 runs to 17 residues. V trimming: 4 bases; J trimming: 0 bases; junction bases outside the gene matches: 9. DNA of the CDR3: TGTGCCAGCAGTTCCACTCGACAGGGTCAAGCCAAAAACATTCAGTACTTC. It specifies CASSSTRQGQAKNIQYF.

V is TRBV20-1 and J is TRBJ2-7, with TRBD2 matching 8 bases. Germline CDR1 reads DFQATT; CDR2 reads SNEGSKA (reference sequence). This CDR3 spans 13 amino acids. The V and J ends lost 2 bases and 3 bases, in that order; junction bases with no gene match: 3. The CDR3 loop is CSARTLAGYEQYF. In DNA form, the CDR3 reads TGCAGTGCTAGAACCCTAGCGGGCTACGAGCAGTACTTC.

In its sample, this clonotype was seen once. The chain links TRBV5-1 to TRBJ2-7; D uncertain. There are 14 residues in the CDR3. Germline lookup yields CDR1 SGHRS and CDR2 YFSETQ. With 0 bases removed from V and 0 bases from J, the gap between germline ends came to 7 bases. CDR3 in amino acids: CASSLGVSSYEQYF. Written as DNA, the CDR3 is TGCGCCAGCAGCTTGGGGGTCAGCTCCTACGAGCAGTACTTC.

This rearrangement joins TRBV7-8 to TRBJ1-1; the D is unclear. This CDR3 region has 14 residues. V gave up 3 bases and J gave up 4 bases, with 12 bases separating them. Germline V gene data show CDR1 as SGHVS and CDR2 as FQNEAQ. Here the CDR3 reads CASSFIEETTEAFF. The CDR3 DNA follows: TGTGCCAGCAGCTTCATAGAGGAGACCACTGAAGCTTTCTTT. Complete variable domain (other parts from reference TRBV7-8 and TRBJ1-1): GAGVSQSPRYKVAKRGQDVALRCDPISGHVSLFWYQQALGQGPEFLTYFQNEAQLDKSGLPSDRFFAERPEGSVSTLKIQRTQQEDSAVYLCASSFIEETTEAFFGQGTRLTVV.

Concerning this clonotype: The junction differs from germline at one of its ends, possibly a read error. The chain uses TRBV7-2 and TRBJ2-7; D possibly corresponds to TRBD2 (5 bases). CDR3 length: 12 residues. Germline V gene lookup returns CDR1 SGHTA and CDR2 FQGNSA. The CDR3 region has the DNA TGTGCCAGCAGCCCTAGCTCCTACGGGCAGTACTTC. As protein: CASSPSSYGQYF.

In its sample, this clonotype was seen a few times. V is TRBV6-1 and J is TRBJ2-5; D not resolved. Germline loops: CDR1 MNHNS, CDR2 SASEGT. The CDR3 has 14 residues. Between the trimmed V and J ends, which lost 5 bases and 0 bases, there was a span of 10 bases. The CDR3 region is CASSPDAYQETQYF. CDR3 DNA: TGTGCCAGCAGTCCCGACGCGTACCAAGAGACCCAGTACTTC.

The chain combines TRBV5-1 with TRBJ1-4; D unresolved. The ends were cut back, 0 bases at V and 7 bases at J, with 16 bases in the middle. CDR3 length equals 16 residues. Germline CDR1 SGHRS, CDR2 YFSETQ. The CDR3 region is CASSLARVAVGEKLFF. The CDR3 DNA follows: TGCGCCAGCAGCTTGGCTCGGGTCGCCGTGGGTGAAAAACTGTTTTTT.

The CDR3 sequence: CASSQERTGGNQYF. In DNA, the CDR3 is TGCGCCAGCAGCCAAGAAAGAACAGGGGGTAACCAGTACTTC. The J gene is TRBJ2-5, the V gene TRBV4-1, with 8 bases fitting TRBD1. CDR1 and CDR2 from the germline V gene are MGHRA and YSYEKL. J lost 10 bases, V lost 0 bases, and 7 bases had no gene match. CDR3 size: 14 residues.

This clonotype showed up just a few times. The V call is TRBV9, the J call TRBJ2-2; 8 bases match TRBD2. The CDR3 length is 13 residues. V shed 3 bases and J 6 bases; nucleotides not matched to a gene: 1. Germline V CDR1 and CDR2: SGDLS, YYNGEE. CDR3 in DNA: TGTGCCAGCAGCGCGGGGGGGGCCGGGGAGCTGTTTTTT. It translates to CASSAGGAGELFF.

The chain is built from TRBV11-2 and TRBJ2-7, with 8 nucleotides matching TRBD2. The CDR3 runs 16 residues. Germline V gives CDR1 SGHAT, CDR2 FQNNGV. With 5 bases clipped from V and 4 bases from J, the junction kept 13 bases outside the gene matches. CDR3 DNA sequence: TGTGCCAGCAGCCTCCTAAGCGGGAGTGGCCTATACGAGCAGTACTTC. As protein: CASSLLSGSGLYEQYF.